This TCR beta chain comes out of a study of T cell changes during pregnancy in multiple sclerosis. The data were produced by immunoSEQ multiplex PCR, yet TCRdb's version contains in-frame clones alone and is incomplete. The repertoire has tens of thousands of clones, roughly 90% of them found once; the top ten carry about 0.6%. This clone was seen a handful of times. The source of this sequence is a female donor with multiple sclerosis, enrolled in a pregnancy study. The source material was CD4+ T cells from peripheral blood mononuclear cells, sampled after pregnancy.

Here the CDR3 reads CAISPAGGPTDTQYF. CDR3 in DNA: TGTGCCATCAGCCCAGCGGGGGGGCCGACAGATACGCAGTATTTT. This chain connects TRBV10-3 to TRBJ2-3; 10 nucleotides line up with TRBD2. Looked up from germline, CDR1 is ENHRY and CDR2 is SYGVKD. This CDR3 is built from 15 residues. The J segment lost 3 bases and the V segment lost 6 bases, leaving 6 bases of the junction unmatched.